Following are 25 T cell receptor beta chains from one sample sequenced in a study of T cell responses to AZD1222 COVID-19 vaccine. The protocol was immunoSEQ multiplex PCR, while the TCRdb copy is restricted to in-frame clones and leaves out a portion. Here the sample spans approximately 180,000 clones, 80% to 90% being singletons. The sequencing used peripheral blood, collected on day 0 of AZD1222 vaccination. All receptors derive from an adult in good health.

The genes are TRBV12-3 or TRBV12-4 and TRBJ2-1; D unclear. Trimming shortened V by 6 bases and J by 2 bases, and 8 bases separated the two germline ends. The CDR3 runs 13 residues. CDR3 protein: CASRTSPYNEQFF. CDR3 bases: TGTGCCAGCAGGACCTCCCCCTACAATGAGCAGTTCTTC.

The chain uses TRBV4-2 and TRBJ2-2, with 9 positions matching TRBD2. The germline V gene has CDR1 LGHNA and CDR2 YNFKEQ. The CDR3 extends over 16 amino acids. V shed 9 bases and J 6 bases; nucleotides not matched to a gene: 14. The CDR3, as DNA: TGTGCCAGTTCCGGGCTAGCGGGGCTGCTTCCCGGGGAGCTGTTTTTT. It is translated as CASSGLAGLLPGELFF.

The rearrangement joins TRBV23-1 to TRBJ1-5; 7 bases match TRBD1. TRBV23-1 is classed as an ORF, of uncertain function. The CDR3 has 15 amino acids. V gave up 8 bases and J gave up 0 bases; unmatched junction bases: 7. The CDR3 nucleotides read TGCGCCAGCTTTGACAGGGATTATAGCAATCAGCCCCAGCATTTT. The encoded protein is CASFDRDYSNQPQHF.

This clone was counted a few times. The V gene is TRBV21-1, the J gene TRBJ2-7; the table's D call of TRBD1 was not tested on the DNA. TRBV21-1 is described as a pseudogene. There are 16 residues in the CDR3. The CDR3 DNA sequence: TGTGCCAGCAGCAAAGGTAGGAGGGACAGGGCCTACGAGCAGTACTTC. Translation gives CASSKGRRDRAYEQYF.

J is TRBJ1-5 and V is TRBV19; D gene unclear. Germline V gene data show CDR1 as LNHDA and CDR2 as SQIVND (reference sequence). The CDR3 totals 14 residues. Trimming took off 7 bases at V and 9 bases at J, with 19 bases between the two ends. For the CDR3, the DNA is TGTGCCAGTACCTCCCCCGACGGGGAGAGGCCCCAGCATTTT. Its translation: CASTSPDGERPQHF. Full variable domain (remainder filled in from reference TRBV19 and TRBJ1-5): DGGITQSPKYLFRKEGQNVTLSCEQNLNHDAMYWYRQDPGQGLRLIYYSQIVNDFQKGDIAEGYSVSREKKESFPLTVTSAQKNPTAFYLCASTSPDGERPQHFGDGTRLSIL.

The chain is built from TRBV6-5 and TRBJ2-1, with 15 bases aligning to TRBD2. The CDR3 contains 15 residues. Germline lookup yields CDR1 MNHEY and CDR2 SVGAGI. Losses at the gene ends were 6 bases for V and 7 bases for J; bases not matched to a gene: 4. CDR3 in amino acids: CASRSGTSGRNEQFF. Written as DNA, the CDR3 is TGTGCCAGCAGGTCCGGGACTAGCGGGAGGAATGAGCAGTTCTTC.

This clone was picked up one time. V usage is TRBV27 and J usage is TRBJ1-4; a weak D match, TRBD1 (5 bases). Germline CDR1 reads MNHEY; CDR2 reads SMNVEV (reference sequence). The CDR3 length is 15 residues. The V end was cut by 6 bases, the J end by 11 bases, with 22 bases between. The DNA for the CDR3 is TGTGCCAGCAGCCAAAAAACAGGATTAATGAGTAAACTGTTTTTT. Protein sequence: CASSQKTGLMSKLFF.

The chain uses TRBV21-1 and TRBJ2-7; the table calls TRBD2, which could not be checked here. TRBV21-1 constitutes a pseudogene. This CDR3 is built from 19 residues. In DNA form, the CDR3 reads TGTGCCAGCACCCTCCCCCCCGAAAAAAGGCGCGGGTGGGACTACGAGCAGTACTTC. It codes for CASTLPPEKRRGWDYEQYF.

The CDR3 reads CASSLAGKWSPLHF. The CDR3 region has the DNA TGTGCCAGCAGCTTAGCGGGGAAATGGTCACCCCTCCACTTT. V and J are TRBV7-2 and TRBJ1-6; D is unresolved. V lost 0 bases and J lost 10, with 10 bases in between. Per the germline V gene, CDR1 is SGHTA and CDR2 is FQGNSA. The CDR3 is made up of 14 amino acids. Looking up the rest from reference TRBV7-2 and TRBJ1-6 gives the full variable domain: GAGVSQSPSNKVTEKGKDVELRCDPISGHTALYWYRQSLGQGLEFLIYFQGNSAPDKSGLPSDRFSAERTGGSVSTLTIQRTQQEDSAVYLCASSLAGKWSPLHFGNGTRLTVT.

The chain employs TRBV7-2 and TRBJ2-6, with D hard to call. The length of the CDR3 is 15 residues. Trimming took 1 base from V and 0 from J, leaving 4 bases between them. The germline CDR1 and CDR2 sequences are SGHTA and FQGNSA. DNA for the CDR3: TGTGCCAGCAGCTTAGGGGACTCTGGGGCCAACGTCCTGACTTTC. This gives the protein CASSLGDSGANVLTF. Using reference TRBV7-2 and TRBJ2-6 for the parts outside the CDR3, the full variable domain is GAGVSQSPSNKVTEKGKDVELRCDPISGHTALYWYRQSLGQGLEFLIYFQGNSAPDKSGLPSDRFSAERTGGSVSTLTIQRTQQEDSAVYLCASSLGDSGANVLTFGAGSRLTVL.

The CDR3 DNA sequence: TGTGCCTGGACCACCAGGGCCGGGGAGCTGTTTTTT. This codes for CAWTTRAGELFF. J is TRBJ2-2 and V is TRBV30; perhaps TRBD1 as D (5 bases). Germline V gene data show CDR1 as GTSNPN and CDR2 as SVGIG (reference sequence). CDR3 length: 12 residues. Trimming stripped 4 bases from V and 6 bases from J, with 9 bases between. Full variable domain (missing parts from reference TRBV30 and TRBJ2-2): SQTIHQWPATLVQPVGSPLSLECTVEGTSNPNLYWYRQAAGRGLQLLFYSVGIGQISSEVPQNLSASRPQDRQFILSSKKLLLSDSGFYLCAWTTRAGELFFGEGSRLTVL.

The chain links TRBV18 to TRBJ2-6; 8 bases fit TRBD1. There are 16 residues in the CDR3. Per germline, CDR1 KGHSH and CDR2 LQKENI. V shed 3 bases and J 2 bases; nucleotides not matched to a gene: 3. The CDR3 region is CASSPSTGAGANVLTF. The DNA of the CDR3 is TGTGCCAGCTCACCGTCGACAGGGGCTGGGGCCAACGTCCTGACTTTC.

This sequence joins TRBV25-1 and TRBJ2-5; 7 nucleotides agree with TRBD1. The germline gives CDR1 MGHDK, CDR2 SYGVNS. CDR3 length equals 12 residues. With 4 bases clipped from V and 6 bases from J, the junction kept 2 bases outside the gene matches. CDR3 sequence reads: CASSGQGQTQYF. CDR3 in DNA: TGTGCCAGCAGTGGACAGGGTCAGACCCAGTACTTC.

The rearrangement joins TRBV12-3 or TRBV12-4 to TRBJ2-2; D call uncertain. The CDR3 loop spans 12 amino acids. V was shortened by 8 bases and J by 5 bases, with 9 bases between the two germline ends. CDR3 sequence reads: CASCRWTGELFF. The CDR3, as DNA: TGTGCCAGCTGCCGGTGGACCGGGGAGCTGTTTTTT.

The chain employs TRBV5-4 and TRBJ1-2, with TRBD1 matching over 10 bases. CDR3 length: 16 amino acids. Germline CDR1 is SGHNT and CDR2 is YYREEE (reference sequence). V lost 4 bases, J lost 4 bases, and 10 bases stayed unmatched. The CDR3 sequence is CASSQIGTGEIYGYTF. In DNA, the CDR3 is TGTGCCAGCAGCCAGATTGGGACAGGGGAAATCTATGGCTACACCTTC.

The rearrangement uses TRBV5-1 and TRBJ1-3; D uncertain. V lost 1 base and J lost 0, with 8 bases in between. From germline, CDR1 is SGHRS and CDR2 YFSETQ. The CDR3 contains 15 residues. The CDR3 spells CASSLQDPSGNTIYF. The CDR3 bases are TGCGCCAGCAGCTTGCAGGACCCCTCTGGAAACACCATATATTTT. The variable domain in full, completed from reference TRBV5-1 and TRBJ1-3, reads KAGVTQTPRYLIKTRGQQVTLSCSPISGHRSVSWYQQTPGQGLQFLFEYFSETQRNKGNFPGRFSGRQFSNSRSEMNVSTLELGDSALYLCASSLQDPSGNTIYFGEGSWLTVV.

This chain joins TRBV9 and TRBJ1-4, with no clear D. Looked up from germline, CDR1 is SGDLS and CDR2 is YYNGEE. Trimming pared 2 bases from V and 3 bases from J, leaving 11 bases between. This CDR3 region has 15 residues. This CDR3 is CASSVMGAANEKLFF. Here the CDR3 DNA reads TGTGCCAGCAGCGTGATGGGAGCGGCTAATGAAAAACTGTTTTTT.

V gene TRBV10-3 combines with J gene TRBJ1-3; no clear D gene. Trimming cost V 0 bases and J 2 bases, with 8 bases left between them. The CDR3 runs 15 residues. The germline gives CDR1 ENHRY, CDR2 SYGVKD. The CDR3 coding sequence is TGTGCCATCAGTGAGTCGATGCCCACTGGAAACACCATATATTTT. It codes for CAISESMPTGNTIYF.

J is TRBJ1-5 and V is TRBV5-4, with D hard to call. The ends were cut back, 4 bases at V and 1 base at J, with 12 bases in the middle. The V gene's germline CDR1 is SGHNT and CDR2 YYREEE (reference sequence). CDR3 length: 15 residues. CDR3 in amino acids: CASSLEVRSNQPQHF. CDR3 bases: TGTGCCAGCAGCCTGGAGGTTCGAAGCAATCAGCCCCAGCATTTT. Full variable domain (missing parts from reference TRBV5-4 and TRBJ1-5): ETGVTQSPTHLIKTRGQQVTLRCSSQSGHNTVSWYQQALGQGPQFIFQYYREEENGRGNFPPRFSGLQFPNYSSELNVNALELDDSALYLCASSLEVRSNQPQHFGDGTRLSIL.

V usage is TRBV21-1 and J usage is TRBJ2-2; TRBD1 reflects the table's D call only, with no check against the DNA. TRBV21-1 corresponds to a pseudogene. The CDR3 loop spans 19 amino acids. This chain's CDR3 is CASSKGEEAATGHTGELFF. CDR3 sequence (DNA): TGTGCCAGCAGCAAAGGAGAGGAGGCTGCGACAGGGCACACCGGGGAGCTGTTTTTT.

The V and J genes are TRBV5-8 and TRBJ2-7; D ambiguous. Germline V CDR1 and CDR2: SGHTS, YDEGEE. Trimming took 0 bases from V and 6 from J, leaving 4 bases between them. The CDR3 length is 11 residues. The CDR3 DNA follows: TGTGCCAGCAGCTTGGCAGGCGAGCAGTACTTC. Protein sequence: CASSLAGEQYF. The full variable domain, its missing parts supplied by reference TRBV5-8 and TRBJ2-7, is EAGVTQSPTHLIKTRGQQATLRCSPISGHTSVYWYQQALGLGLQFLLWYDEGEERNRGNFPPRFSGRQFPNYSSELNVNALELEDSALYLCASSLAGEQYFGPGTRLTVT.

The rearrangement links TRBV5-5 to TRBJ1-2; weak D call: TRBD1 (5 bases). The ends were cut back, 0 bases at V and 4 bases at J, with 10 bases in the middle. CDR1 and CDR2 (germline): SGHKS, YYEKEE (reference sequence). The CDR3 consists of 14 residues. For the CDR3, the DNA is TGTGCCAGCAGCTTGGATCCGGGGGGCTATGGCTACACCTTC. Encoded protein: CASSLDPGGYGYTF.

The chain recombines TRBV7-2 with TRBJ2-5; 7 positions agree with TRBD1. This CDR3 region has 14 residues. Trimming removed 6 bases from V and 2 bases from J; junction bases left unmatched: 6. CDR1 SGHTA and CDR2 FQGNSA come from the germline V gene. CDR3 amino acids: CASSDWGQQETQYF. The CDR3 DNA reads TGTGCCAGCAGTGATTGGGGACAGCAAGAGACCCAGTACTTC.

Regarding this clone: Additional DNA sequences in this sample encode the identical CDR3. The gene calls are TRBV12-3 or TRBV12-4 and TRBJ1-2; D gene unclear. This CDR3 has 13 amino acids. V gave up 1 base and J gave up 4 bases, with 7 bases separating them. CDR3 residues: CASSLGQTYGYTF. The DNA for the CDR3 is TGTGCCAGCAGTTTAGGGCAGACCTATGGCTACACCTTC.

V usage is TRBV5-1 and J usage is TRBJ2-7; TRBD2 matches 7 bases. The CDR3 consists of 14 residues. V gave up 4 bases and J gave up 3 bases; unmatched junction bases: 7. Per the germline V gene, CDR1 is SGHRS and CDR2 is YFSETQ. CDR3: CASSPDSGGYEQYF. Written as DNA, the CDR3 is TGCGCCAGCAGCCCGGACTCGGGGGGCTACGAGCAGTACTTC.